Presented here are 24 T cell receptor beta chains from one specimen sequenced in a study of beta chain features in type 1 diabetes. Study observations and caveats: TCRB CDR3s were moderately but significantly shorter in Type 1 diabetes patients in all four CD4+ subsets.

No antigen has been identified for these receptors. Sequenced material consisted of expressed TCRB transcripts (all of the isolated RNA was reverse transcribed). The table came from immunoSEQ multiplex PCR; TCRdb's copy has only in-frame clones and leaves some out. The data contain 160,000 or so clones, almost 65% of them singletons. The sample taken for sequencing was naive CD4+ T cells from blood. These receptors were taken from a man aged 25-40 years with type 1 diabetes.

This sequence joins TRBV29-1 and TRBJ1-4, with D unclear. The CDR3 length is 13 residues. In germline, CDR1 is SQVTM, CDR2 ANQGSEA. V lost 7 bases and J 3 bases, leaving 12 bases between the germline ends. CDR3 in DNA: TGCAGCGGTAAAAGAGGAGCTAATGAAAAACTGTTTTTT. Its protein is CSGKRGANEKLFF.

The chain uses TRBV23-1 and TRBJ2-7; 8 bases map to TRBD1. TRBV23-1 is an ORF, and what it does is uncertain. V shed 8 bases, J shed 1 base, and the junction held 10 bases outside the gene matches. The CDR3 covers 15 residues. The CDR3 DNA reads TGCGCCAGCGGAACCGGGACAGGCCAATCCTACGAGCAGTACTTC. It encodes CASGTGTGQSYEQYF.

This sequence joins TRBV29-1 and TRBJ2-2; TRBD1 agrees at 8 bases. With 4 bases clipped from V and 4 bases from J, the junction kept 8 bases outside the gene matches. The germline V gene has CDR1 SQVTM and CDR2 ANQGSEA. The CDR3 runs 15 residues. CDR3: CSVASGQGSTGELFF. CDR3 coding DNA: TGCAGCGTTGCCTCTGGACAGGGAAGCACCGGGGAGCTGTTTTTT.

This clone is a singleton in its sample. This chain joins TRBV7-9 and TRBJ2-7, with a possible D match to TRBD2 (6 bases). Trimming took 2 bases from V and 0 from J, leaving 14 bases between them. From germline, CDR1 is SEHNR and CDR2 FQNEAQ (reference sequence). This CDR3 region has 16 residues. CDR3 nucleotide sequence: TGTGCCAGCAGCTTAAGGATGGCGGGGTCCTCCTACGAGCAGTACTTC. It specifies CASSLRMAGSSYEQYF. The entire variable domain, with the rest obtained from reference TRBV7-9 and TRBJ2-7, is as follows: DTGVSQNPRHKITKRGQNVTFRCDPISEHNRLYWYRQTLGQGPEFLTYFQNEAQLEKSRLLSDRFSAERPKGSFSTLEIQRTEQGDSAMYLCASSLRMAGSSYEQYFGPGTRLTVT.

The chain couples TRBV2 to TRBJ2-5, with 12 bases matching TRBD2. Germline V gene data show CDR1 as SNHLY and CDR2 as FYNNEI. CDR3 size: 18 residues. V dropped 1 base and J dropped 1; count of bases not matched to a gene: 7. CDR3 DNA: TGTGCCAGCAGTGAAGTTTGGAGACTAGCGGGGGCCCAAGAGACCCAGTACTTC. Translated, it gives CASSEVWRLAGAQETQYF.

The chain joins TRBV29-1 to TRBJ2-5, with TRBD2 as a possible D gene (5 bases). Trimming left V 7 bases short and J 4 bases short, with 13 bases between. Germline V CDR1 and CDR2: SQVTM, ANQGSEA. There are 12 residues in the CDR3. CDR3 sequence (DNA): TGCAGCGCGCGGGTGAATTTAGAGACCCAGTACTTC. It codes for CSARVNLETQYF.

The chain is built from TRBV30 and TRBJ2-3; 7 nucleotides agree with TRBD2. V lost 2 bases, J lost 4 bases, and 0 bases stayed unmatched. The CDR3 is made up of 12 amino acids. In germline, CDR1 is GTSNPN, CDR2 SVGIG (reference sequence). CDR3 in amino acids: CAWSRGADTQYF. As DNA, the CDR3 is TGTGCCTGGAGTCGGGGGGCAGATACGCAGTATTTT.

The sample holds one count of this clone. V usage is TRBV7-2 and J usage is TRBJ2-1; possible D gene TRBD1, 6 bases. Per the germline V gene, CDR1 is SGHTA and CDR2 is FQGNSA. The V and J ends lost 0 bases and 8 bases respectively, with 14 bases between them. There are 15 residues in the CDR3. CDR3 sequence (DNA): TGTGCCAGCAGCTTAGCCGGGACACACGGGGATGAGCAGTTCTTC. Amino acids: CASSLAGTHGDEQFF.

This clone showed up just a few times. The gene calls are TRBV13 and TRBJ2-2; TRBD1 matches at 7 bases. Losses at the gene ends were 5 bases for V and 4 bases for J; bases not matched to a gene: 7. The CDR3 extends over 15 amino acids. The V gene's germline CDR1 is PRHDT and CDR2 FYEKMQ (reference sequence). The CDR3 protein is CASSPDRAVTGELFF. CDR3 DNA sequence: TGTGCCAGCAGCCCCGACAGGGCCGTCACCGGGGAGCTGTTTTTT.

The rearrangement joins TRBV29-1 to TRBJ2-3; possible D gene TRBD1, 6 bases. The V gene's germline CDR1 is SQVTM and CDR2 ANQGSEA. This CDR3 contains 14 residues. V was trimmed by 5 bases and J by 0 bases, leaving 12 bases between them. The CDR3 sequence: CSVRQVTSTDTQYF. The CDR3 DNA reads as TGCAGCGTTCGACAGGTTACTAGCACAGATACGCAGTATTTT.

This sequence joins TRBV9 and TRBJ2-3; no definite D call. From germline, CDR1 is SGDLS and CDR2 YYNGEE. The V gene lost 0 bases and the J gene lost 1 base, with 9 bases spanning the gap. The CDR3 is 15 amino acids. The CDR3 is CASSVVSQGTDTQYF. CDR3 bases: TGTGCCAGCAGCGTAGTATCTCAGGGCACAGATACGCAGTATTTT.

The CDR3 reads CASSPPVLRQETQYF. The CDR3 nucleotides are TGTGCCAGCTCACCACCGGTGTTAAGACAAGAGACCCAGTACTTC. V gene TRBV18 combines with J gene TRBJ2-5; D gene unclear. This CDR3 has 15 residues. V shed 0 bases and J shed 2 bases, with 10 bases lying between them. Germline-derived CDR1 and CDR2 are KGHSH and LQKENI.

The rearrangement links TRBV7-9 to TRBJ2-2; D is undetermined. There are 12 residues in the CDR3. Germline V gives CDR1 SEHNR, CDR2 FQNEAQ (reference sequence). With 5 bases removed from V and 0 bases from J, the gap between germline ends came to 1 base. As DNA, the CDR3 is TGTGCCAGCAGCGCGAACACCGGGGAGCTGTTTTTT. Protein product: CASSANTGELFF. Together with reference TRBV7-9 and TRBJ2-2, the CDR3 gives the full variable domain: DTGVSQNPRHKITKRGQNVTFRCDPISEHNRLYWYRQTLGQGPEFLTYFQNEAQLEKSRLLSDRFSAERPKGSFSTLEIQRTEQGDSAMYLCASSANTGELFFGEGSRLTVL.

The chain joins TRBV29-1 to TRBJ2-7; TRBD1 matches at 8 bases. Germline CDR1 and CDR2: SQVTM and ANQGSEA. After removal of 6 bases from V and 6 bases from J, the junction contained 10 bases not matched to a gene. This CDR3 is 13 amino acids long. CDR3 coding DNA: TGCAGCGTCGATCCGACAGGGGTTGGCGAGCAGTACTTC. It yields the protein CSVDPTGVGEQYF.

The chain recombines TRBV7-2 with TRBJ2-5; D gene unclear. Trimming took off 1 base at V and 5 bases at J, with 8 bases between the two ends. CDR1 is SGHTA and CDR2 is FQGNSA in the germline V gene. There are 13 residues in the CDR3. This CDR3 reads CASSLGVFETQYF. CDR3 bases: TGTGCCAGCAGCTTAGGGGTTTTTGAGACCCAGTACTTC.

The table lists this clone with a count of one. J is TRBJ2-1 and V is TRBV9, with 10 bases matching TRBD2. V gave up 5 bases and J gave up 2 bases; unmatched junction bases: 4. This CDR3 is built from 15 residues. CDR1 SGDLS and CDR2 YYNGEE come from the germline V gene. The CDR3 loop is CASSRTSGAYNEQFF. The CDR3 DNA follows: TGTGCCAGCAGTCGTACTAGCGGGGCCTACAATGAGCAGTTCTTC.

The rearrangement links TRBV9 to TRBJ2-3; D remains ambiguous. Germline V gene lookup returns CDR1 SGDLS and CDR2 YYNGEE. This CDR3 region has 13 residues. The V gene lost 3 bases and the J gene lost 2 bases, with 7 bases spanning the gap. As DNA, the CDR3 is TGTGCCAGCAGCGATGGGATCACAGATACGCAGTATTTT. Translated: CASSDGITDTQYF.

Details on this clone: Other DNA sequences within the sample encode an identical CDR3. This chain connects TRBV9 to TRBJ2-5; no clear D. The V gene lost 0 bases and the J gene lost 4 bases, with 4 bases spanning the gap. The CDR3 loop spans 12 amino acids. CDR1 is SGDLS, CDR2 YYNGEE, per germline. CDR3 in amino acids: CASSVGGETQYF. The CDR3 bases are TGTGCCAGCAGCGTAGGGGGAGAGACCCAGTACTTC.

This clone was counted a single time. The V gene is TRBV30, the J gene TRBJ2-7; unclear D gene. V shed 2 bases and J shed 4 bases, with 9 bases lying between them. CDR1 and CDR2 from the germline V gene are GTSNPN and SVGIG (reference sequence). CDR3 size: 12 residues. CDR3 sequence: CAWSLQTYEQYF. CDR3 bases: TGTGCCTGGAGTCTCCAGACTTACGAGCAGTACTTC.

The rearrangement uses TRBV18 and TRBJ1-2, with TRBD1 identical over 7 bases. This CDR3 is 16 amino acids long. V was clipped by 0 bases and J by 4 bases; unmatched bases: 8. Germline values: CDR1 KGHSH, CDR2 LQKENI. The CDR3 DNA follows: TGTGCCAGCTCACCACCGTTCCAGGGGGATCCCTATGGCTACACCTTC. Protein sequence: CASSPPFQGDPYGYTF.

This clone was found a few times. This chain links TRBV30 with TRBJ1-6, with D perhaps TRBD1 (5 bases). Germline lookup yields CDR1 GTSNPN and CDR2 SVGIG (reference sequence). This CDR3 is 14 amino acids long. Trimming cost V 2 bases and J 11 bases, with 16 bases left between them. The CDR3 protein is CAWSRDGLAAPLHF. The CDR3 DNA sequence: TGTGCCTGGAGTAGGGACGGGCTAGCGGCACCCCTCCACTTT. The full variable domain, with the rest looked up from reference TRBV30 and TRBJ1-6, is SQTIHQWPATLVQPVGSPLSLECTVEGTSNPNLYWYRQAAGRGLQLLFYSVGIGQISSEVPQNLSASRPQDRQFILSSKKLLLSDSGFYLCAWSRDGLAAPLHFGNGTRLTVT.

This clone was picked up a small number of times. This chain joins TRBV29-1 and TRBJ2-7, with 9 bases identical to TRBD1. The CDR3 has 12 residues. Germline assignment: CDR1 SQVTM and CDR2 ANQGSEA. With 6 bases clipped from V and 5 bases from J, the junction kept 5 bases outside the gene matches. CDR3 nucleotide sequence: TGCAGCGTGGGACAGGGTAGCCACGAGCAGTACTTC. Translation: CSVGQGSHEQYF.

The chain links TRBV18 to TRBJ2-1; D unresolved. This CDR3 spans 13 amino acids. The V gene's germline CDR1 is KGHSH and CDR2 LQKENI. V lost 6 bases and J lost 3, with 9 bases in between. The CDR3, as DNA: TGTGCCAGCTCGACGGCTAACTACAATGAGCAGTTCTTC. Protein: CASSTANYNEQFF.

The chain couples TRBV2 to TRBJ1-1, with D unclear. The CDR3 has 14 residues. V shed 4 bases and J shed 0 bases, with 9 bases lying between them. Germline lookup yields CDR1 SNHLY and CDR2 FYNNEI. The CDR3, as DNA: TGTGCCAGCAGTGTTGCCCCGTTGAACACTGAAGCTTTCTTT. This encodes CASSVAPLNTEAFF.